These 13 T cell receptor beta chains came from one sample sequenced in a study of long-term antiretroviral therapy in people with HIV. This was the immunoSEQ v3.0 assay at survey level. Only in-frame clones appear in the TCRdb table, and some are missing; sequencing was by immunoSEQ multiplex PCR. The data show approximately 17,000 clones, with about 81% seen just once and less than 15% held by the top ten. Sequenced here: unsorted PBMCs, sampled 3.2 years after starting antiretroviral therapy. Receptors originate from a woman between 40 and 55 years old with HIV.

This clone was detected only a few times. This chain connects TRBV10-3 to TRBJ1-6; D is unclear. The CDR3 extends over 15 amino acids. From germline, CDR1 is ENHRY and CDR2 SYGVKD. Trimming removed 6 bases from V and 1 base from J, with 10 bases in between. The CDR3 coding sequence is TGTGCCATCAGGGGAGAAGGGTCCTATAATTCACCCCTCCACTTT. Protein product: CAIRGEGSYNSPLHF.

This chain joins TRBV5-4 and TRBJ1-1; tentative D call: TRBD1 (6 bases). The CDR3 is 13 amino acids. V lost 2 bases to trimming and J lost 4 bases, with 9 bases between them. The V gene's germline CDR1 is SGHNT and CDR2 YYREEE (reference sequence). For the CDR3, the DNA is TGTGCCAGCAGCTTTCAGGGGAGCACTGAAGCTTTCTTT. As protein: CASSFQGSTEAFF.

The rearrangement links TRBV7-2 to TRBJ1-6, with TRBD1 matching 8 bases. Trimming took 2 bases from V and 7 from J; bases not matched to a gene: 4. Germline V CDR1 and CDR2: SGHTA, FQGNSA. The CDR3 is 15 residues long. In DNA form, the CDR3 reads TGTGCCAGCAGCTTACAGGGACAGGAGAATTCACCCCTCCACTTT. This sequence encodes CASSLQGQENSPLHF. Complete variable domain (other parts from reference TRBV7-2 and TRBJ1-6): GAGVSQSPSNKVTEKGKDVELRCDPISGHTALYWYRQSLGQGLEFLIYFQGNSAPDKSGLPSDRFSAERTGGSVSTLTIQRTQQEDSAVYLCASSLQGQENSPLHFGNGTRLTVT.

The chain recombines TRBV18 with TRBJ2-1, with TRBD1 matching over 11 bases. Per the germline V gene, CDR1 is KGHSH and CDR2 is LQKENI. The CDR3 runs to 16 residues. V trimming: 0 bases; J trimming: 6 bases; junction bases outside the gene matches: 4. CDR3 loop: CASSPPTGTGGNEQFF. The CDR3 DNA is TGTGCCAGCTCACCACCAACCGGGACAGGGGGCAATGAGCAGTTCTTC.

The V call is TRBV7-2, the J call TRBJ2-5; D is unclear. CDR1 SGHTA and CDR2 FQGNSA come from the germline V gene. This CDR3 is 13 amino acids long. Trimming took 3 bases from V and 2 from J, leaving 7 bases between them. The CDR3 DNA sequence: TGTGCCAGCAGCTTGAACAGACAAGAGACCCAGTACTTC. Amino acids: CASSLNRQETQYF. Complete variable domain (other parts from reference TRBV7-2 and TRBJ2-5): GAGVSQSPSNKVTEKGKDVELRCDPISGHTALYWYRQSLGQGLEFLIYFQGNSAPDKSGLPSDRFSAERTGGSVSTLTIQRTQQEDSAVYLCASSLNRQETQYFGPGTRLLVL.

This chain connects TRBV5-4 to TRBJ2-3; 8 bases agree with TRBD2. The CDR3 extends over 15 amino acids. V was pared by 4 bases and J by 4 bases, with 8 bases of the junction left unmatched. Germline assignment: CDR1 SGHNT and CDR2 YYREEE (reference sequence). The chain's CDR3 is CASSGPLLAADTQYF. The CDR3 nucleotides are TGTGCCAGCAGCGGTCCATTACTAGCGGCAGATACGCAGTATTTT.

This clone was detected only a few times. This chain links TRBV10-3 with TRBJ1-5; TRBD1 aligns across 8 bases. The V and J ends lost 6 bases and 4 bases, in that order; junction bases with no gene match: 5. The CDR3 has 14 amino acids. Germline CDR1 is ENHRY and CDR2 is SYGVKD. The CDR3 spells CAISKTGDNQPQHF. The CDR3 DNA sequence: TGTGCCATCAGCAAGACAGGGGATAATCAGCCCCAGCATTTT.

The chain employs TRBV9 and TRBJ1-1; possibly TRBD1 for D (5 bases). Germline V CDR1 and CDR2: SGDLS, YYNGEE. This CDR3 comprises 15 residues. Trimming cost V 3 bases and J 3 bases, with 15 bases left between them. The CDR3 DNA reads TGTGCCAGCAGCGGCCCAGGGATGGGGTACACTGAAGCTTTCTTT. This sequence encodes CASSGPGMGYTEAFF.

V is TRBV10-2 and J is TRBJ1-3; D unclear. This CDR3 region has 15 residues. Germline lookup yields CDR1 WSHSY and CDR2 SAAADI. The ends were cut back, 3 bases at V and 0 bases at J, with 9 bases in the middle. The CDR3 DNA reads TGCGCCAGCAGTGATCGGTCGAGCTCTGGAAACACCATATATTTT. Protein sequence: CASSDRSSSGNTIYF.

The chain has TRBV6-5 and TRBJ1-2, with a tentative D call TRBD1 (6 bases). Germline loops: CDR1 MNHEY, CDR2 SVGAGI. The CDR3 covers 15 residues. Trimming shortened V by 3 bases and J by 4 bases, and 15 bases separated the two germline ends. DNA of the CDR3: TGTGCCAGCAGTTATTCTTCTGGGGGCGGCTATGGCTACACCTTC. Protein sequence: CASSYSSGGGYGYTF.

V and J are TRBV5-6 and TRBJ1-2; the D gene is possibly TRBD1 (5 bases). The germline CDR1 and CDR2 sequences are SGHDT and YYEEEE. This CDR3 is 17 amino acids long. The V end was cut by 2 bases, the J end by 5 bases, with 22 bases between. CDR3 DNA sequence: TGTGCCAGCAGCTTAAGGGCCTACTTGGGGCAATTATATGGCTACACCTTC. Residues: CASSLRAYLGQLYGYTF.

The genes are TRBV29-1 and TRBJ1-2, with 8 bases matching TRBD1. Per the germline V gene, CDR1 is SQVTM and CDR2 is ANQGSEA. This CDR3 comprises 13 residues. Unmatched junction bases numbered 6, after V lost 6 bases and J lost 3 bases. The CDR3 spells CSVEWTGYYGYTF. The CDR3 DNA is TGCAGCGTCGAATGGACAGGGTACTATGGCTACACCTTC.

CDR3 residues: CASSPWDSSTDTQYF. In DNA, the CDR3 is TGTGCCAGCTCACCGTGGGACAGCAGCACAGATACGCAGTATTTT. The J gene is TRBJ2-3, the V gene TRBV18; 7 bases line up with TRBD1. The V segment lost 3 bases and the J segment 0 bases; nucleotides outside the gene matches: 3. This CDR3 spans 15 amino acids. Germline loops: CDR1 KGHSH, CDR2 LQKENI.